This T cell receptor beta chain is drawn from a study of glioma-infiltrating T cells. Study-wide points: Above-expected tissue-blood divergence occurred in all gliomas, most in low-grade ones. CDR3 overlap between tissue and blood was very small.

Germline loops: CDR1 LNHDA, CDR2 SQIVND (reference sequence). This CDR3 contains 16 residues. Trimming removed 1 base from V and 5 bases from J; junction bases left unmatched: 7. A few counts support this clonotype. As yet, its antigen is unknown. The iRepertoire nested amplicon-rescue multiplex PCR amplified TCR alpha and beta CDR3s from RNA. For one-step reverse transcription and amplification, 100-400 ng of tissue mRNA or PBMC total RNA was used. One entry per CDR3 protein results from TCRdb running MiXCR on the multiplex PCR reads. The sample holds roughly 200,000 distinct CDR3 sequences, around 40% seen once.

This chain connects TRBV19 to TRBJ2-5, with 10 bases lining up with TRBD2. Sequences were obtained from glioma tissue, nonneoplastic brain tissue, or PBMCs (not recorded which). The TCR originated in a human donor with low-grade glioma or glioblastoma, undergoing nonglioma brain surgery, or in good health (not recorded which). CDR3 nucleotides: TGTGCCAGTAGTATAGGAGAAGCGGGAGGGCCCGAGACCCAGTACTTC. Translated, it gives CASSIGEAGGPETQYF.